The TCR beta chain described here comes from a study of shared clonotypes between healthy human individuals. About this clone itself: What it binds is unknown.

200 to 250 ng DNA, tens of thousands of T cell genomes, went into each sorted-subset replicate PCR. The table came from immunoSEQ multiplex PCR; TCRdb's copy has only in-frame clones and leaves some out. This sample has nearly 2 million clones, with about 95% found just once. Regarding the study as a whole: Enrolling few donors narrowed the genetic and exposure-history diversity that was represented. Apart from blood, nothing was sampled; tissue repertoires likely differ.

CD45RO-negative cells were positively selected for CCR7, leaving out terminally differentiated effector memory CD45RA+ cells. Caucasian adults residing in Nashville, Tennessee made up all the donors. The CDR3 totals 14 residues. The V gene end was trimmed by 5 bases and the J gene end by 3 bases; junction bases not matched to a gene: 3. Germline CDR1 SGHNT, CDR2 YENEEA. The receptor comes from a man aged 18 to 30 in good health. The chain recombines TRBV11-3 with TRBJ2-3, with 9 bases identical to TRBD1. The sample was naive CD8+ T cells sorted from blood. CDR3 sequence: CASSEGQGTDTQYF. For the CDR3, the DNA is TGTGCCAGCAGCGAGGGACAGGGAACAGATACGCAGTATTTT.